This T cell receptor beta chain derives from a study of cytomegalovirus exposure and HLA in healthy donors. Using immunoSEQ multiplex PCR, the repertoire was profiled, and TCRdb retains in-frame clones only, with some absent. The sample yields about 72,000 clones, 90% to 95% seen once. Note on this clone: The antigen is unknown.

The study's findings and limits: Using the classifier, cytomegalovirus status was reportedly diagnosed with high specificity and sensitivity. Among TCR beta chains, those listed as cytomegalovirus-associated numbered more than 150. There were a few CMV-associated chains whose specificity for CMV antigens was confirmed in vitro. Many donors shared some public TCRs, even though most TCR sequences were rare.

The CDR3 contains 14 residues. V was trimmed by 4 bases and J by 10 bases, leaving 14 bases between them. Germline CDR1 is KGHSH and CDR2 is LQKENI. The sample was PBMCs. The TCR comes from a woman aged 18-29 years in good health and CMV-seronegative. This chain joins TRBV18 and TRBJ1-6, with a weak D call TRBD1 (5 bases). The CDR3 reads CASSLGDSFSPLHF. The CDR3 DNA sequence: TGTGCCAGCTCACTAGGAGACAGCTTCTCACCCCTCCACTTT.